Following are 22 T cell receptor beta chains from one sample sequenced in a study of blood T cell repertoires in COVID-19. TCRdb's table, derived via immunoSEQ multiplex PCR, lists solely in-frame clones and lacks some. The table records roughly 250,000 clones, roughly 86% of them present only once. The sequenced sample consisted of PBMCs or T cells enriched from blood (not recorded which). The receptors come from a woman aged 50 to 65 who had recovered from COVID-19.

V gene TRBV6-5 combines with J gene TRBJ1-5, with D uncertain. Deletions cut 6 bases from V and 3 bases from J, with 15 bases between. Germline loops: CDR1 MNHEY, CDR2 SVGAGI. The CDR3 spans 15 residues. CDR3 sequence reads: CASSPSGRNNQPQHF. The CDR3 DNA sequence: TGTGCCAGCAGCCCCTCGGGTAGAAACAATCAGCCCCAGCATTTT.

This chain connects TRBV3-1 (or the pseudogene TRBV3-2) to TRBJ2-1, with TRBD2 as a possible D gene (5 bases). The length of the CDR3 is 11 residues. The germline CDR1 and CDR2 sequences are LGHDT and YNNKEL (reference sequence). The V end was cut by 8 bases, the J end by 7 bases, with 9 bases between. The CDR3 DNA is TGTGCCAGCGGACGCGGGAATGAGCAGTTCTTC. Protein product: CASGRGNEQFF.

This CDR3 is CASSSSGTPQETQYF. The CDR3 coding sequence is TGTGCCAGCAGTTCTAGCGGGACCCCCCAAGAGACCCAGTACTTC. The V and J genes are TRBV2 and TRBJ2-5; 9 bases align to TRBD2. V gave up 5 bases and J gave up 1 base; unmatched junction bases: 5. This CDR3 has 15 amino acids. Germline values: CDR1 SNHLY, CDR2 FYNNEI. Based on the CDR3 plus reference TRBV2 and TRBJ2-5, the full variable domain is EPEVTQTPSHQVTQMGQEVILRCVPISNHLYFYWYRQILGQKVEFLVSFYNNEISEKSEIFDDQFSVERPDGSNFTLKIRSTKLEDSAMYFCASSSSGTPQETQYFGPGTRLLVL.

The chain is built from TRBV6-2 or TRBV6-3 and TRBJ2-3, with TRBD2 matching 8 bases. Germline V gene lookup returns CDR1 MNHEY and CDR2 SVGEGT. Losses at the gene ends were 2 bases for V and 4 bases for J; bases not matched to a gene: 8. The CDR3 length is 16 residues. CDR3 residues: CASSYRGTSDADTQYF. The CDR3 DNA reads TGTGCCAGCAGTTACCGCGGGACTAGTGACGCAGATACGCAGTATTTT.

This clone was observed a few times. The CDR3 spells CASSPGQGGAQPQHF. The CDR3 DNA reads as TGTGCCAGCTCACCGGGACAGGGGGGGGCTCAGCCCCAGCATTTT. The V call is TRBV18, the J call TRBJ1-5, with 11 bases aligning to TRBD1. Losses at the gene ends were 3 bases for V and 6 bases for J; bases not matched to a gene: 4. CDR3 length: 15 residues. Germline V CDR1 and CDR2: KGHSH, LQKENI.

The V call is TRBV5-1, the J call TRBJ2-5; D gene unclear. V lost 1 base, J lost 1 base, and 17 bases lay in between. The CDR3 extends over 17 amino acids. Germline lookup yields CDR1 SGHRS and CDR2 YFSETQ. CDR3 loop: CASSLFNEWRAQETQYF. The CDR3 DNA follows: TGCGCCAGCAGCTTGTTTAACGAGTGGAGAGCCCAAGAGACCCAGTACTTC.

The chain uses TRBV28 and TRBJ1-5; D is unresolved. CDR1 MDHEN and CDR2 SYDVKM come from the germline V gene. CDR3 size: 15 residues. V gave up 2 bases and J gave up 4 bases, with 12 bases separating them. The CDR3 DNA follows: TGTGCCAGCAGTTTAAGCCGGTCCTGGAATCAGCCCCAGCATTTT. Its protein is CASSLSRSWNQPQHF.

The V call is TRBV20-1, the J call TRBJ2-5; no definite D call. Germline-derived CDR1 and CDR2 are DFQATT and SNEGSKA (reference sequence). This CDR3 is built from 12 residues. Trimming cost V 3 bases and J 5 bases, with 10 bases left between them. CDR3 loop: CSASLRMETQYF. DNA for the CDR3: TGCAGTGCTAGTCTCAGGATGGAGACCCAGTACTTC.

The rearrangement uses TRBV15 and TRBJ2-1; perhaps TRBD2 as D (6 bases). The CDR3 extends over 15 amino acids. V lost 3 bases and J lost 6, with 15 bases in between. The V gene's germline CDR1 is LNHNV and CDR2 YYDKDF (reference sequence). The CDR3 loop is CATSRVLAYSNEQFF. CDR3 nucleotide sequence: TGTGCCACCAGCAGGGTACTAGCCTATTCCAATGAGCAGTTCTTC.

This clone was seen only once. One end of the junction does not line up with germline, which may come from a read error. The chain couples TRBV19 to TRBJ1-4, with a weak D call TRBD1 (6 bases). The CDR3 is made up of 15 amino acids. The V gene's germline CDR1 is LNHDA and CDR2 SQIVND (reference sequence). This CDR3 reads CASRISRGTYEKLFF. The CDR3 nucleotides read TGTGCCAGTAGGATCTCCAGGGGAACTTATGAAAAACTGTTTTTT.

The rearrangement uses TRBV4-1 and TRBJ1-1; D gene uncertain. Trimming left V 1 base short and J 1 base short, with 7 bases between. This CDR3 has 14 residues. In germline, CDR1 is MGHRA, CDR2 YSYEKL. The CDR3 loop reads CASSQGLKNTEAFF. The CDR3 DNA is TGCGCCAGCAGCCAAGGACTCAAGAACACTGAAGCTTTCTTT.

The CDR3 bases are TGTGCCAGCAGTTCCCTGAGTGAAAAACTGTTTTTT. Protein: CASSSLSEKLFF. V gene TRBV28 combines with J gene TRBJ1-4; D is ambiguous. The germline gives CDR1 MDHEN, CDR2 SYDVKM. CDR3 length: 12 residues. The germline V and J ends were trimmed by 4 bases and 7 bases, with 7 bases remaining between them.

The V and J genes are TRBV3-1 (or the pseudogene TRBV3-2) and TRBJ2-1, with D possibly being TRBD2 (5 bases). This CDR3 comprises 15 residues. Between the trimmed V and J ends, which lost 4 bases and 7 bases, there was a span of 17 bases. Germline loops: CDR1 LGHDT, CDR2 YNNKEL (reference sequence). CDR3 region: CASSRTFGGGNEQFF. The CDR3, as DNA: TGTGCCAGCAGCCGAACTTTCGGAGGCGGGAATGAGCAGTTCTTC.

V is TRBV12-5 and J is TRBJ2-5, with 10 bases that match TRBD2. Looked up from germline, CDR1 is LGHNT and CDR2 is FRNRAP. Losses at the gene ends were 1 base for V and 4 bases for J; bases not matched to a gene: 6. The CDR3 contains 16 residues. The CDR3 coding sequence is TGTGCTAGTGGTTTGGGGCTAGCGGGAGTTGGAGAGACCCAGTACTTC. This gives the protein CASGLGLAGVGETQYF.

The gene calls are TRBV5-1 and TRBJ1-5, with TRBD1 identical over 8 bases. Germline V gene data show CDR1 as SGHRS and CDR2 as YFSETQ. V lost 0 bases and J lost 2; bases outside the gene matches: 4. This CDR3 spans 16 amino acids. CDR3 region: CASSLGPTGGNQPQHF. The CDR3 nucleotides read TGCGCCAGCAGCTTGGGGCCGACAGGGGGCAATCAGCCCCAGCATTTT.

The chain employs TRBV7-8 and TRBJ2-7, with D maybe TRBD2 (5 bases). The CDR3 loop spans 15 amino acids. The germline V gene encodes CDR1 SGHVS and CDR2 FQNEAQ. Trimming left V 1 base short and J 5 bases short, with 15 bases between. The CDR3 nucleotides are TGTGCCAGCAGCTTAGGGAGGATGGAGAAGGACGAGCAGTACTTC. Its translation is CASSLGRMEKDEQYF.

This clone was seen more than once but under ten times. The chain has TRBV19 and TRBJ1-1; D not resolved. Deletions cut 7 bases from V and 0 bases from J, with 3 bases between. CDR3 length: 11 residues. From germline, CDR1 is LNHDA and CDR2 SQIVND (reference sequence). The CDR3 loop reads CASTLNTEAFF. In DNA form, the CDR3 reads TGTGCCAGTACATTGAACACTGAAGCTTTCTTT.

V usage is TRBV6-1 and J usage is TRBJ1-2; D may be TRBD1 (5 bases). The CDR3 length is 15 residues. Looked up from germline, CDR1 is MNHNS and CDR2 is SASEGT. V gave up 3 bases and J gave up 7 bases, with 18 bases separating them. CDR3 region: CASSEPGGGAGGYTF. The CDR3 DNA reads TGTGCCAGCAGTGAGCCCGGAGGAGGGGCGGGTGGCTACACCTTC.

This chain connects TRBV7-9 to TRBJ1-3; possible D gene TRBD1, 6 bases. The germline V and J ends were trimmed by 4 bases and 1 base, with 17 bases remaining between them. CDR1 is SEHNR, CDR2 FQNEAQ, per germline (reference sequence). The CDR3 is made up of 17 amino acids. For the CDR3, the DNA is TGTGCCAGCAGCTCGGCGGGGGGGCGACCTTCTGGAAACACCATATATTTT. The encoded protein is CASSSAGGRPSGNTIYF.

The chain joins TRBV11-3 to TRBJ2-5; the match to TRBD1 covers 10 bases. Germline CDR1 and CDR2: SGHNT and YENEEA. The trim removed 5 bases at V and 5 bases at J, leaving 8 bases unmatched. This CDR3 spans 15 amino acids. CDR3 nucleotide sequence: TGTGCCAGCAGCGAAGGGACAGGGGTCCGGGAGACCCAGTACTTC. Its translation is CASSEGTGVRETQYF.

The rearrangement uses TRBV9 and TRBJ1-2, with D hard to call. This CDR3 region has 13 residues. Germline V gene lookup returns CDR1 SGDLS and CDR2 YYNGEE. V lost 3 bases, J lost 4 bases, and 10 bases lay in between. CDR3 sequence (DNA): TGTGCCAGCAGCGATGGTTCGGGCTATGGCTACACCTTC. Encoded protein: CASSDGSGYGYTF.

This clone has more than one count but fewer than ten. This chain links TRBV5-1 with TRBJ1-4, with 9 bases lining up with TRBD1. This CDR3 has 15 residues. Trimming cost V 4 bases and J 8 bases; bases outside gene matches: 9. Germline V gene lookup returns CDR1 SGHRS and CDR2 YFSETQ. CDR3 protein: CASSVGQGDWEKLFF. The CDR3 DNA sequence: TGCGCCAGCAGCGTGGGACAGGGCGATTGGGAAAAACTGTTTTTT.